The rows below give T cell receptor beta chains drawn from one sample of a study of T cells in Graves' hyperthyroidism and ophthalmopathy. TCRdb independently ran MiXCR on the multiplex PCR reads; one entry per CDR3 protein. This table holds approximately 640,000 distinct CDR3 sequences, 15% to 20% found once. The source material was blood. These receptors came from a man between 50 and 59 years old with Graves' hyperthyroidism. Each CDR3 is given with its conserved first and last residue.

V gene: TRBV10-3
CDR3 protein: CAVRLTGGGEQFF

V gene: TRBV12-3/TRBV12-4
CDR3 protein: CASSSFTAGGDTQYF

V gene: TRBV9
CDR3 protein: CASSSTSGSPLQLYNEQFF

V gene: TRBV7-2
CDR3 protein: CASRSWGNEQYF

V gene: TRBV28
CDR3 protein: CASSFFYAGENTGELFF

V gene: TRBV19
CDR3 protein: CASSTYPLAGGQDTQYF

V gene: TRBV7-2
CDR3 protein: CASSLEINHEAFF

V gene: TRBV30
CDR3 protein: CAWSSEGRTGELFF

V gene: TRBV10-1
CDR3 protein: CASSESGTGVNTEAFF

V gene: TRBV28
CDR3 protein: CVAGVWNEQFF

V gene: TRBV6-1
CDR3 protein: CASIRASNTEAFF

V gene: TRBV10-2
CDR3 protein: CASSGGGGHSPSYEQYF

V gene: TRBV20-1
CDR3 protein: CSATAVAGGGTDTQYF

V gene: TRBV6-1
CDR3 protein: CASSRNREGYEQYF

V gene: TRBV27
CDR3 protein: CASSVPPDRPLSGNQPQHF

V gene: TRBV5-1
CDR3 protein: CASSFPGLTYEQYF

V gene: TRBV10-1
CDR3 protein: CASSEGQGSSYEQYF

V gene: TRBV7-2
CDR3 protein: CASSQVRDQPQHF

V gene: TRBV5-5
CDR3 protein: CASSLVQGPPGAHTDTQYF

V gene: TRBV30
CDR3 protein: CAWSVQFLMNTEAFF

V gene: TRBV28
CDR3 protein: CASSFWDKDTQYF

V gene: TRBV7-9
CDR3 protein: CASSLVSGPADEQYF

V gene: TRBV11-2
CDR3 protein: CASSLAIATYEQYF

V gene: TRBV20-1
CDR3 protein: CSARDRTGPSYEQYF

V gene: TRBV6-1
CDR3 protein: CASSDRDRAVSFNEQFF

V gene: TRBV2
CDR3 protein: CASSIGQGASRGTEAFF

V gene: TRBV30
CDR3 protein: CAWGLSGNTIYF

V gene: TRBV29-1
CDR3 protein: CSVGEPGANVLTF

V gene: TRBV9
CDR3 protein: CASSVVIGTAGNEQFF

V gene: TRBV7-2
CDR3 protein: CASSLGTDNYGYTF

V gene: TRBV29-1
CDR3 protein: CSVDGQSTVEAFF

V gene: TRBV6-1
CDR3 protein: CASSMAGTGVGETQYF

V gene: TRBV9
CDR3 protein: CASSVGQGANSGNTIYF

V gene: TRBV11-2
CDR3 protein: CASSPPGLASYEQYF

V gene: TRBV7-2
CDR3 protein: CAGSWDFDSTDTQYF

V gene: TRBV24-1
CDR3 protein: CATGQDGKTEAFF

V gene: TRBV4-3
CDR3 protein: CASSQGTGVGYGYTF

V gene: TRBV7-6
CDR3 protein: CASSPRALISYEQYF

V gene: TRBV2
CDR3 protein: CASSGGRATYNEQFF

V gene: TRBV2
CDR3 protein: CASRAGAGTGELFF

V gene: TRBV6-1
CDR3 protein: CATTSAGAGNEQFF

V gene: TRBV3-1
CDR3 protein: CASRPTGAGGYTF

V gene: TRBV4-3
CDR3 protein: CASSLPGQSEQYF

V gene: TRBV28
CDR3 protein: CASSLLTGADKNIQYF

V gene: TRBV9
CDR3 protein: CASSVGGQGASEQYF

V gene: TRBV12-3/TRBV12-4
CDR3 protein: CASRPDSNQPQHF